This T cell receptor (beta chain) originates from a study of cytomegalovirus exposure and HLA in healthy donors. General study results and limits: Rare TCR sequences predominated, though certain public TCRs were found in many donors. In vitro, a few CMV-associated chains proved specific for CMV antigens. A subsequent analysis found that TCR clusters from the first cohort also tended to co-occur in the 120 or so validation repertoires, with 90% to 95% of cluster scores above 0.

Assay: immunoSEQ multiplex PCR; the TCRdb copy retains only in-frame clones and omits some. The profile shows approximately 300,000 clones, around 90% of them singletons. As to this clone: Its antigen remains unknown.

Germline V gene sequence: CDR1 SGHVS, CDR2 FNYEAQ. V gave up 4 bases and J gave up 3 bases, with 12 bases separating them. The CDR3 contains 14 residues. The chain links TRBV7-6 to TRBJ1-1; D perhaps matches TRBD1 (6 bases). The material sequenced was PBMCs. The source is a woman in her thirties in good health and CMV-seropositive. Here the CDR3 DNA reads TGTGCCAGCAGCTCGGCCGCAGGGGACACTGAAGCTTTCTTT. Encoded protein: CASSSAAGDTEAFF.